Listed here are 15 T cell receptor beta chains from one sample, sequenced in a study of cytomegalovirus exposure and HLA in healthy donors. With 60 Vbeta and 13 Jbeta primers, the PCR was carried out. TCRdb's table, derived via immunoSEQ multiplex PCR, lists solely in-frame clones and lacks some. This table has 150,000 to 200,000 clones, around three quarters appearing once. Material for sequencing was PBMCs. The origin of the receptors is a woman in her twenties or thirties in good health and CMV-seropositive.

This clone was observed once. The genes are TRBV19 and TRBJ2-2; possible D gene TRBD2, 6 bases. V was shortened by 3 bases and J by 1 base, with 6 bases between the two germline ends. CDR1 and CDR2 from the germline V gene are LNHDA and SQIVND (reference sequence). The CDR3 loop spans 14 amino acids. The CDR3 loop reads CASSIGGNTGELFF. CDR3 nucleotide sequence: TGTGCCAGTAGTATCGGGGGGAACACCGGGGAGCTGTTTTTT.

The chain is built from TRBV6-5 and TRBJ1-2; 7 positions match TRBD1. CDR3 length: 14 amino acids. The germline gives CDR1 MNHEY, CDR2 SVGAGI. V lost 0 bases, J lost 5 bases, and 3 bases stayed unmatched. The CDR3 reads CASSYSEGQYGYTF. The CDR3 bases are TGTGCCAGCAGTTACTCGGAGGGACAGTATGGCTACACCTTC.

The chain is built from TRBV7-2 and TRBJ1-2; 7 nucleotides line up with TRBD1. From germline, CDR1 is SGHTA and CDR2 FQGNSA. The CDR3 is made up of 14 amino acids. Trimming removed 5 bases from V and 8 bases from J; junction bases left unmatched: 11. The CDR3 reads CASSEHRGFEGYTF. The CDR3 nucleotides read TGTGCCAGCAGCGAACACAGGGGTTTTGAGGGCTACACCTTC.

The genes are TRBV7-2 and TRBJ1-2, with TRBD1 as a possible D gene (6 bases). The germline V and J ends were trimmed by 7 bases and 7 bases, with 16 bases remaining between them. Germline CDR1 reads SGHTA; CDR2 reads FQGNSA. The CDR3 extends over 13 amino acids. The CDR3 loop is CASIFPGGAGYTF. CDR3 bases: TGTGCCAGCATCTTTCCGGGGGGGGCTGGCTACACCTTC. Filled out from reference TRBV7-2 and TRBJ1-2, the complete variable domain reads GAGVSQSPSNKVTEKGKDVELRCDPISGHTALYWYRQSLGQGLEFLIYFQGNSAPDKSGLPSDRFSAERTGGSVSTLTIQRTQQEDSAVYLCASIFPGGAGYTFGSGTRLTVV.

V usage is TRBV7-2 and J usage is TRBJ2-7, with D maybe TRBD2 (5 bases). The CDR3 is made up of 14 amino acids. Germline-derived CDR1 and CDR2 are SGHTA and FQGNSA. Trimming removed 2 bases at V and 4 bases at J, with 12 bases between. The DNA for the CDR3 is TGTGCCAGCAGCTTAATTGGGGAGCTATACGAGCAGTACTTC. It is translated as CASSLIGELYEQYF.

CDR3 amino acids: CASSLSWQGAGAGYTF. The CDR3, as DNA: TGTGCCAGCAGTTTATCGTGGCAGGGGGCGGGGGCTGGCTACACCTTC. The chain joins TRBV27 to TRBJ1-2, with TRBD1 matching over 8 bases. The CDR3 spans 16 residues. V lost 0 bases, J lost 7 bases, and 10 bases stayed unmatched. Germline assignment: CDR1 MNHEY and CDR2 SMNVEV (reference sequence).

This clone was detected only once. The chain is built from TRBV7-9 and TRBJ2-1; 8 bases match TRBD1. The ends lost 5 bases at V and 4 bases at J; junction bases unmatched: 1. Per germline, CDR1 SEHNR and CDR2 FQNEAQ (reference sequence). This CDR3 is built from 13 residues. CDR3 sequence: CASSRQGYNEQFF. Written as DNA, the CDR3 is TGTGCCAGCAGCCGACAGGGGTACAATGAGCAGTTCTTC.

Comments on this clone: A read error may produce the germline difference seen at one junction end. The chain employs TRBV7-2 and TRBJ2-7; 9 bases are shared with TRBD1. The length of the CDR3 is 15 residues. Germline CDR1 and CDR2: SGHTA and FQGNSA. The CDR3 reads CASSQKGQGPYEQYF. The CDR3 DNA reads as TGCGCCAGCAGCCAAAAGGGACAGGGTCCCTACGAGCAGTACTTC.

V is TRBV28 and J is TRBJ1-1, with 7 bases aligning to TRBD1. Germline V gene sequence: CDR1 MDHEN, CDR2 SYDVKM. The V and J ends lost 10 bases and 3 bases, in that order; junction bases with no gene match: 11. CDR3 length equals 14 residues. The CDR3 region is CATARDRVDTEAFF. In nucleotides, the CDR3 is TGTGCCACCGCCCGCGACAGGGTCGACACTGAAGCTTTCTTT. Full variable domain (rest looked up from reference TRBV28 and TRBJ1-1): DVKVTQSSRYLVKRTGEKVFLECVQDMDHENMFWYRQDPGLGLRLIYFSYDVKMKEKGDIPEGYSVSREKKERFSLILESASTNQTSMYLCATARDRVDTEAFFGQGTRLTVV.

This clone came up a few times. The CDR3: CASSEASTGRYGYTF. The CDR3, as DNA: TGTGCCAGCAGTGAAGCCTCTACAGGGCGTTATGGCTACACCTTC. The V and J genes are TRBV2 and TRBJ1-2, with TRBD1 as a possible D gene (6 bases). This CDR3 region has 15 residues. Trimming pared 0 bases from V and 5 bases from J, leaving 13 bases between. Germline assignment: CDR1 SNHLY and CDR2 FYNNEI.

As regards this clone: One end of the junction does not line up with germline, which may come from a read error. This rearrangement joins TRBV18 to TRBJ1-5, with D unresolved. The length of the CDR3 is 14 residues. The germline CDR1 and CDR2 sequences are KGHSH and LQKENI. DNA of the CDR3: TGTGCCAGCTCACCCGACCCTAGCTATCAGCCCCAGCATTTT. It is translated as CASSPDPSYQPQHF. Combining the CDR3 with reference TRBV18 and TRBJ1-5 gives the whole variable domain NAGVMQNPRHLVRRRGQEARLRCSPMKGHSHVYWYRQLPEEGLKFMVYLQKENIIDESGMPKERFSAEFPKEGPSILRIQQVVRGDSAAYFCASSPDPSYQPQHFGDGTRLSIL.

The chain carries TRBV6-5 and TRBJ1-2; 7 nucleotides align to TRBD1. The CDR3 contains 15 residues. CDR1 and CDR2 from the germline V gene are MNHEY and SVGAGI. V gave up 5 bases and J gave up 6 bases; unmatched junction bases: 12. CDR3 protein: CASSAGTEIRDGYTF. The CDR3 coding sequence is TGTGCCAGCAGTGCCGGGACAGAAATACGTGATGGCTACACCTTC.

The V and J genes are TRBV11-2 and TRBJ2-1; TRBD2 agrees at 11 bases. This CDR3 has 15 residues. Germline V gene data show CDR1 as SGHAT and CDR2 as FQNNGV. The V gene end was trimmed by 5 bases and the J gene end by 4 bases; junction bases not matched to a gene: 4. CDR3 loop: CASSIAGGVYNEQFF. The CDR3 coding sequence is TGTGCCAGCAGCATAGCGGGAGGGGTTTACAATGAGCAGTTCTTC.

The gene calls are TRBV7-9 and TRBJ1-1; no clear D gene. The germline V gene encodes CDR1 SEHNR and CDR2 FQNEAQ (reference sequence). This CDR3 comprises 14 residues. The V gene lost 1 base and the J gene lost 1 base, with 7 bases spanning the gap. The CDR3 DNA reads TGTGCCAGCAGCTTAGAGACGGGGAACACTGAAGCTTTCTTT. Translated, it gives CASSLETGNTEAFF.

CDR3 sequence reads: CASSVGARAGNTQYF. The DNA for the CDR3 is TGTGCCAGCAGCGTCGGGGCCCGAGCGGGGAATACGCAGTATTTT. V and J are TRBV7-2 and TRBJ2-3; 7 bases are a match to TRBD2. The CDR3 runs 15 residues. The V gene's germline CDR1 is SGHTA and CDR2 FQGNSA. V lost 5 bases and J lost 7; bases outside the gene matches: 12. Drawing the rest from reference TRBV7-2 and TRBJ2-3, the complete variable domain is GAGVSQSPSNKVTEKGKDVELRCDPISGHTALYWYRQSLGQGLEFLIYFQGNSAPDKSGLPSDRFSAERTGGSVSTLTIQRTQQEDSAVYLCASSVGARAGNTQYFGPGTRLTVL.